One and the same sample provided the 5 T cell receptor beta chains below, sequenced in a study of T cell changes during pregnancy in multiple sclerosis. Data came from immunoSEQ multiplex PCR; TCRdb stores just in-frame clones and leaves some out. The data hold tens of thousands of clones, with about nine tenths observed a single time. The starting material was peripheral blood, obtained in the second trimester of pregnancy. Every receptor here comes from a female donor with multiple sclerosis, enrolled in a pregnancy study.

This clone was observed a handful of times. V usage is TRBV5-1 and J usage is TRBJ1-3; the D gene is possibly TRBD1 (5 bases). The CDR3 is made up of 15 amino acids. V lost 4 bases to trimming and J lost 0 bases, with 11 bases between them. Germline CDR1 reads SGHRS; CDR2 reads YFSETQ. The CDR3 coding sequence is TGCGCCAGCAGCATTACAGGATCCTCTGGAAACACCATATATTTT. Translation gives CASSITGSSGNTIYF.

This clone was counted once. The rearrangement links TRBV7-2 to TRBJ1-1, with D unresolved. The germline V gene encodes CDR1 SGHTA and CDR2 FQGNSA. CDR3 length equals 14 residues. V lost 1 base, J lost 1 base, and 7 bases lay in between. DNA for the CDR3: TGTGCCAGCAGCTTAGTTGCAGGGAACACTGAAGCTTTCTTT. Translating it yields CASSLVAGNTEAFF. Using reference TRBV7-2 and TRBJ1-1 for the parts outside the CDR3, the full variable domain is GAGVSQSPSNKVTEKGKDVELRCDPISGHTALYWYRQSLGQGLEFLIYFQGNSAPDKSGLPSDRFSAERTGGSVSTLTIQRTQQEDSAVYLCASSLVAGNTEAFFGQGTRLTVV.

The chain couples TRBV5-1 to TRBJ1-4; D may be TRBD1 (6 bases). Germline values: CDR1 SGHRS, CDR2 YFSETQ. The CDR3 length is 14 residues. Trimming pared 0 bases from V and 8 bases from J, leaving 11 bases between. The CDR3 DNA is TGCGCCAGCAGCTTGGACAGGGTAGTGGAAAAACTGTTTTTT. As protein: CASSLDRVVEKLFF. Based on the CDR3 plus reference TRBV5-1 and TRBJ1-4, the full variable domain is KAGVTQTPRYLIKTRGQQVTLSCSPISGHRSVSWYQQTPGQGLQFLFEYFSETQRNKGNFPGRFSGRQFSNSRSEMNVSTLELGDSALYLCASSLDRVVEKLFFGSGTQLSVL.

The chain combines TRBV18 with TRBJ2-1; 10 bases fit TRBD2. The CDR3 has 15 amino acids. Germline V gene sequence: CDR1 KGHSH, CDR2 LQKENI. The junction had 9 bases not matched to a gene; V was cut back by 3 bases and J by 10 bases. This CDR3 reads CASSPRLAGDREQFF. The CDR3 DNA is TGTGCCAGCTCACCCCGGCTAGCGGGAGACAGGGAGCAGTTCTTC.

The chain is built from TRBV6-6 and TRBJ1-1, with D possibly TRBD1 on 5 matching bases. Germline-derived CDR1 and CDR2 are MNHNY and SVGAGI (reference sequence). V was cut by 6 bases and J by 3 bases, with 17 bases left in between. CDR3 length: 15 amino acids. CDR3 in amino acids: CASSLTRSRDTEAFF. Written as DNA, the CDR3 is TGTGCCAGCAGCCTCACGCGCTCCAGGGACACTGAAGCTTTCTTT.